This T cell receptor beta chain was retrieved from a study of T-cell memory formation after mild COVID-19. In TCRdb, the 5' RACE reads were re-called with MiXCR into one record per CDR3 protein. The sample holds hundreds of thousands of distinct CDR3 sequences; over 20% are singletons and the top ten take around an eighth. Findings and limits, study-wide: Pre-infection memory harbored some responding clones, suggesting cross-reactive memory joined. CD4+ contracting clones were mainly CM and EM; CD8+ ones, EMRA. Contracting clones, day 15 to 85, had balanced CD4/CD8, and later expanders favored CD4+.

Germline CDR1 reads SGHRS; CDR2 reads YFSETQ. J lost 3 bases, V lost 4 bases, and 5 bases had no gene match. The CDR3 has 16 residues. This clonotype was detected many times. Its antigen is undetermined. The sequence came from an adult woman who had mild COVID-19 (a few samples of this study predate the infection). Cell type and time point are not known. The sequenced sample was PBMCs or a T cell subset sorted from them (not recorded which). The chain carries TRBV5-1 and TRBJ2-5; the match to TRBD2 covers 14 bases. CDR3 in DNA: TGCGCCAGCAGCATCGGACTAGCGGGGGGAGAAGAGACCCAGTACTTC. Encoded protein: CASSIGLAGGEETQYF.